This T cell receptor (beta chain) was obtained from a study of shared T cell receptors in the human thymus. Only in-frame clones appear in the TCRdb table, and some are missing; sequencing was by immunoSEQ multiplex PCR. Here the sample spans 500,000 to 550,000 clones, about 84% being singletons. This clone has more than one count but fewer than ten. The sample has other DNA sequences that encode this CDR3 too. The sample also formed part of further work on human thymus T cells. As reported in that work: Highly overlapping thymic repertoires in unrelated individuals were reported by related research.

Sequences were obtained from thymocytes. This clonotype was sampled from a boy in the first two years of life with a congenital heart defect.

This chain's CDR3 is CASSPTGGYEQYF. CDR3 in DNA: TGTGCCAGCAGTCCCACAGGGGGCTACGAGCAGTACTTC. The genes are TRBV28 and TRBJ2-7; 8 nucleotides agree with TRBD1. The CDR3 extends over 13 amino acids. Germline CDR1 and CDR2: MDHEN and SYDVKM. The V gene end was trimmed by 5 bases and the J gene end by 3 bases; junction bases not matched to a gene: 3.